These 22 T cell receptor beta chains were sequenced from one sample in a study of human T cells and chemical hapten exposure. TCRdb re-analysed the RACE reads in MiXCR, keeping a single row per CDR3 protein. The repertoire consists of more than 250,000 distinct CDR3 sequences, with around 7.3% occurring once and the leading ten covering more than 0.95%. Time point described: pre-sensitization, week 0. Specified treatment: therapeutic diphenylcyclopropenone sensitization with weekly scalp DPC. The material sequenced was whole blood, taken in connection with sensitization to the hapten diphenylcyclopropenone (DPC). These receptors were collected from a man aged 18 to 30 with alopecia areata. Some clones in this sample may be carry-over from other donors' samples.

This clonotype occurred a few times. J is TRBJ1-2 and V is TRBV20-1; D perhaps matches TRBD1 (6 bases). Trimming took 2 bases from V and 3 from J, leaving 10 bases between them. This CDR3 is 13 amino acids long. CDR1 is DFQATT, CDR2 SNEGSKA, per germline (reference sequence). CDR3 sequence reads: CSARLRGDYGYTF. DNA of the CDR3: TGCAGTGCTAGACTCAGGGGAGACTATGGCTACACCTTC.

The CDR3 coding sequence is TGTGCCAGCAGCCAGGGACTAGCGGGGGGGCGTGTAAGCACAGATACGCAGTATTTT. Amino acids: CASSQGLAGGRVSTDTQYF. The chain combines TRBV4-2 with TRBJ2-3; 16 bases are shared with TRBD2. The CDR3 loop spans 19 amino acids. Germline lookup yields CDR1 LGHNA and CDR2 YNFKEQ. V lost 3 bases and J lost 0; bases outside the gene matches: 6.

This clonotype turned up a few times. The J gene is TRBJ1-4, the V gene TRBV7-2, with 8 nucleotides matching TRBD1. This CDR3 spans 14 amino acids. V was pared by 5 bases and J by 6 bases, with 5 bases of the junction left unmatched. The V gene's germline CDR1 is SGHTA and CDR2 FQGNSA. CDR3 sequence: CASSPQGAHEKLFF. In nucleotides, the CDR3 is TGTGCCAGCAGCCCTCAGGGGGCTCATGAAAAACTGTTTTTT.

This clonotype has a handful of counts. The chain has TRBV7-8 and TRBJ1-3, with D possibly matching TRBD1 (5 bases). The length of the CDR3 is 13 residues. V dropped 7 bases and J dropped 4 bases, with 11 bases sitting between them. In germline, CDR1 is SGHVS, CDR2 FQNEAQ. In DNA, the CDR3 is TGTGCCAGCACCCACAGGACCGGAAACACCATATATTTT. It translates to CASTHRTGNTIYF.

This clonotype was seen a handful of times. The rearrangement uses TRBV7-3 and TRBJ2-5, with no clear D. Germline CDR1 is SGHTA and CDR2 is FQGTGA. Trimming took 4 bases from V and 4 from J, leaving 10 bases between them. The CDR3 has 13 residues. This CDR3 reads CASSSENGETQYF. CDR3 DNA sequence: TGTGCCAGCAGCTCCGAGAACGGAGAGACCCAGTACTTC.

This clonotype was counted at least ten times. The V and J genes are TRBV19 and TRBJ1-4; D possibly corresponds to TRBD1 (5 bases). Trimming shortened V by 9 bases and J by 10 bases, and 12 bases separated the two germline ends. CDR1 and CDR2 from the germline V gene are LNHDA and SQIVND (reference sequence). This CDR3 has 11 amino acids. This CDR3 reads CASKEQGKLFF. CDR3 DNA: TGTGCCAGCAAGGAGCAGGGAAAACTGTTTTTT. Looking up the rest from reference TRBV19 and TRBJ1-4 gives the full variable domain: DGGITQSPKYLFRKEGQNVTLSCEQNLNHDAMYWYRQDPGQGLRLIYYSQIVNDFQKGDIAEGYSVSREKKESFPLTVTSAQKNPTAFYLCASKEQGKLFFGSGTQLSVL.

This rearrangement joins TRBV7-9 to TRBJ2-4; no clear D gene. The CDR3 consists of 12 residues. The V gene's germline CDR1 is SEHNR and CDR2 FQNEAQ (reference sequence). Trimming stripped 1 base from V and 12 bases from J, with 10 bases between. CDR3 region: CASSLGVSNQYF. The DNA of the CDR3 is TGTGCCAGCAGCTTAGGGGTTTCCAATCAGTACTTC.

The table lists this clonotype with many counts. This chain joins TRBV29-1 and TRBJ2-5; TRBD1 is a possible D gene (5 bases). The CDR3 loop spans 11 amino acids. Germline CDR1 reads SQVTM; CDR2 reads ANQGSEA. The CDR3 is CSADREETQYF. The DNA for the CDR3 is TGCAGTGCCGACAGAGAGGAGACCCAGTACTTC.

This rearrangement joins TRBV15 to TRBJ2-2; D unresolved. Deletions cut 1 base from V and 6 bases from J, with 6 bases between. The CDR3 covers 13 residues. Germline V gene sequence: CDR1 LNHNV, CDR2 YYDKDF (reference sequence). In nucleotides, the CDR3 is TGTGCCACCAGCAGAGTTAGGGCCGGGGAGCTGTTTTTT. It is translated as CATSRVRAGELFF.

The sample holds many counts of this clonotype. V and J are TRBV12-3 or TRBV12-4 and TRBJ2-5; TRBD1 matches 8 bases. V shed 7 bases, J shed 2 bases, and the junction held 3 bases outside the gene matches. The CDR3 contains 13 residues. This CDR3 reads CASIRQGQETQYF. DNA for the CDR3: TGTGCCAGCATTCGACAGGGGCAAGAGACCCAGTACTTC.

This clonotype appeared a few times. V and J are TRBV5-1 and TRBJ2-7; 11 bases match TRBD1. Trimming cost V 3 bases and J 2 bases; bases outside gene matches: 1. CDR3 length: 14 amino acids. CDR1 SGHRS and CDR2 YFSETQ come from the germline V gene. As DNA, the CDR3 is TGCGCCAGCAGCTGGGGACAGGGGGCCTACGAGCAGTACTTC. This gives the protein CASSWGQGAYEQYF. Complete variable domain (other parts from reference TRBV5-1 and TRBJ2-7): KAGVTQTPRYLIKTRGQQVTLSCSPISGHRSVSWYQQTPGQGLQFLFEYFSETQRNKGNFPGRFSGRQFSNSRSEMNVSTLELGDSALYLCASSWGQGAYEQYFGPGTRLTVT.

J is TRBJ1-1 and V is TRBV7-3; D is ambiguous. The CDR3 loop spans 15 amino acids. The germline V gene has CDR1 SGHTA and CDR2 FQGTGA. V was shortened by 2 bases and J by 0 bases, with 10 bases between the two germline ends. The CDR3 here is CASSLDQIMNTEAFF. The CDR3 coding sequence is TGTGCCAGCAGCTTAGATCAGATCATGAACACTGAAGCTTTCTTT.

This clonotype was detected ten times or more. This chain joins TRBV6-2 or TRBV6-3 and TRBJ1-5, with D perhaps matching TRBD1 (5 bases). From germline, CDR1 is MNHEY and CDR2 SVGEGT. V lost 0 bases, J lost 5 bases, and 11 bases lay in between. This CDR3 contains 15 residues. In nucleotides, the CDR3 is TGTGCCAGCAGTTACTCGGGCCCCAGGGATCAGCCCCAGCATTTT. Its protein is CASSYSGPRDQPQHF.

The chain combines TRBV12-3 or TRBV12-4 with TRBJ1-4; TRBD1 matches 8 bases. The CDR3 length is 15 residues. Germline trimming cut 5 bases from V and 8 bases from J; bases unmatched to any gene: 10. The CDR3 region is CASSPRQGMGEKLFF. The DNA of the CDR3 is TGTGCCAGCAGTCCCCGACAGGGGATGGGGGAAAAACTGTTTTTT.

The chain has TRBV6-2 or TRBV6-3 and TRBJ1-5, with no clear D. With 0 bases removed from V and 0 bases from J, the gap between germline ends came to 12 bases. The CDR3 is 17 amino acids. The V gene's germline CDR1 is MNHEY and CDR2 SVGEGT. DNA of the CDR3: TGTGCCAGCAGTTACTCGAAAAGGGTAGATAGCAATCAGCCCCAGCATTTT. Translated, it gives CASSYSKRVDSNQPQHF.

This clonotype was found many times. V is TRBV12-3 or TRBV12-4 and J is TRBJ1-5, with a possible D match to TRBD1 (5 bases). CDR3 length: 16 amino acids. V lost 5 bases to trimming and J lost 0 bases, with 14 bases between them. In DNA, the CDR3 is TGTGCCAGCAGTCGGGTCCAGGGATATAGCAATCAGCCCCAGCATTTT. Its translation: CASSRVQGYSNQPQHF.

This clonotype occurred many times. This chain links TRBV7-2 with TRBJ1-5, with no clear D. Germline V CDR1 and CDR2: SGHTA, FQGNSA. This CDR3 is 15 amino acids long. Deletions cut 5 bases from V and 4 bases from J, with 15 bases between. The CDR3 region is CASSGSEGENQPQHF. Written as DNA, the CDR3 is TGTGCCAGCAGCGGGAGCGAAGGCGAGAATCAGCCCCAGCATTTT. The whole variable domain, remainder taken from reference TRBV7-2 and TRBJ1-5, is GAGVSQSPSNKVTEKGKDVELRCDPISGHTALYWYRQSLGQGLEFLIYFQGNSAPDKSGLPSDRFSAERTGGSVSTLTIQRTQQEDSAVYLCASSGSEGENQPQHFGDGTRLSIL.

This clonotype was seen a few times. The CDR3 reads CASSLEQDQPQHF. Written as DNA, the CDR3 is TGTGCCAGCAGTTTAGAGCAGGATCAGCCCCAGCATTTT. J is TRBJ1-5 and V is TRBV12-3 or TRBV12-4; D not certain. With 1 base removed from V and 5 bases from J, the gap between germline ends came to 6 bases. The CDR3 runs 13 residues.

This clonotype was detected a few times. The chain employs TRBV14 and TRBJ1-2; D is unclear. The CDR3 extends over 13 amino acids. Germline values: CDR1 SGHDN, CDR2 FVKESK. The germline V and J ends were trimmed by 4 bases and 3 bases, with 9 bases remaining between them. The CDR3 is CASSRNSYYGYTF. CDR3 nucleotide sequence: TGTGCCAGCAGCCGGAACAGCTACTATGGCTACACCTTC.

This clonotype was picked up a small number of times. V is TRBV29-1 and J is TRBJ2-7, with D possibly matching TRBD1 (6 bases). Trimming stripped 2 bases from V and 6 bases from J, with 8 bases between. CDR1 and CDR2 from the germline V gene are SQVTM and ANQGSEA. The CDR3 is 11 amino acids. CDR3 residues: CSVERDTEQYF. CDR3 sequence (DNA): TGCAGCGTTGAAAGGGACACCGAGCAGTACTTC.

The chain is built from TRBV20-1 and TRBJ2-4; no reliable D call. Germline assignment: CDR1 DFQATT and CDR2 SNEGSKA (reference sequence). The CDR3 extends over 14 amino acids. V lost 1 base to trimming and J lost 0 bases, with 7 bases between them. This CDR3 reads CSARGNVAKNIQYF. The CDR3 DNA follows: TGCAGTGCTAGAGGGAACGTAGCCAAAAACATTCAGTACTTC.

The rearrangement joins TRBV28 to TRBJ2-7; D possibly matches TRBD1 or TRBD2 (6 bases each). Germline V lookup: CDR1 MDHEN, CDR2 SYDVKM. Trimming pared 5 bases from V and 0 bases from J, leaving 14 bases between. The CDR3 contains 15 residues. The CDR3 region has the DNA TGTGCCAGCAGTGGAGGGGACAAGAGCTCCTACGAGCAGTACTTC. It yields the protein CASSGGDKSSYEQYF.